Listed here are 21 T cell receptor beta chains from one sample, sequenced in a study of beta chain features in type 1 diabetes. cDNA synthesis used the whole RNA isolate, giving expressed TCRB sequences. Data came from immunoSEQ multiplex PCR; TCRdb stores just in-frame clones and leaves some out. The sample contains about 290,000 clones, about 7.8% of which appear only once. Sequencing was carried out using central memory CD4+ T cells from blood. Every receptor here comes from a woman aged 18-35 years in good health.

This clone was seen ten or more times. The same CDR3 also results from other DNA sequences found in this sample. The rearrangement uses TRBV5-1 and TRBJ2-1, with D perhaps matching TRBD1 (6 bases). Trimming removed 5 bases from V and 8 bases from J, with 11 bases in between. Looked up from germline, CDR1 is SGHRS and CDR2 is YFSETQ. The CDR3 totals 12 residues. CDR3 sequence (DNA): TGCGCCAGCAGTCCACAGGGCGATGAGCAGTTCTTC. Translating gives CASSPQGDEQFF. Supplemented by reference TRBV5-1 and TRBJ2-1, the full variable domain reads KAGVTQTPRYLIKTRGQQVTLSCSPISGHRSVSWYQQTPGQGLQFLFEYFSETQRNKGNFPGRFSGRQFSNSRSEMNVSTLELGDSALYLCASSPQGDEQFFGPGTRLTVL.

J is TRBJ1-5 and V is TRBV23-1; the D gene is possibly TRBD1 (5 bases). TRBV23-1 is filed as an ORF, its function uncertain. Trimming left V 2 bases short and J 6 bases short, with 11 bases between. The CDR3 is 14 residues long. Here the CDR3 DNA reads TGCGCCAGCAGTCAAGAGTGTGGGGGTCAGCCCCAGCATTTT. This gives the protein CASSQECGGQPQHF.

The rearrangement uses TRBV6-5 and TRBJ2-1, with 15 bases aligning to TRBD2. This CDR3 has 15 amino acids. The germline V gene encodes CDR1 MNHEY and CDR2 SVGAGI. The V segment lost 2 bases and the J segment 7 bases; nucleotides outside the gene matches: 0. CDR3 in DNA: TGTGCCAGCAGTTACGGGACTAGCGGGAGGAATGAGCAGTTCTTC. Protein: CASSYGTSGRNEQFF.

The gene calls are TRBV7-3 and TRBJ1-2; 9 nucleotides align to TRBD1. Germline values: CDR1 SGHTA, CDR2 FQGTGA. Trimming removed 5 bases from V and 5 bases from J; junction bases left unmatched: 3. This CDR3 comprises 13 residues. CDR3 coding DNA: TGTGCCAGCAGCCGACAGGGGGAGTATGGCTACACCTTC. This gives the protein CASSRQGEYGYTF.

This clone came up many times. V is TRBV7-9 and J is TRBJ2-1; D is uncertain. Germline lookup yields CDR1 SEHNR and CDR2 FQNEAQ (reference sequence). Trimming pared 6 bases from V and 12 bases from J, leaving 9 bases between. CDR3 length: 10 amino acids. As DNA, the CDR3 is TGTGCCAGCAGTCTCGGAGTGCAGTTCTTC. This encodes CASSLGVQFF.

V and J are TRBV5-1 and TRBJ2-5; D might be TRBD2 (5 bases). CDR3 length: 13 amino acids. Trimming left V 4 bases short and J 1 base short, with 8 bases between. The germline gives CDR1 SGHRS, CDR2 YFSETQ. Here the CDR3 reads CASSDGIQETQYF. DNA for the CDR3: TGCGCCAGCAGCGACGGGATCCAAGAGACCCAGTACTTC. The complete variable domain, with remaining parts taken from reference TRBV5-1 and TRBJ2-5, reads KAGVTQTPRYLIKTRGQQVTLSCSPISGHRSVSWYQQTPGQGLQFLFEYFSETQRNKGNFPGRFSGRQFSNSRSEMNVSTLELGDSALYLCASSDGIQETQYFGPGTRLLVL.

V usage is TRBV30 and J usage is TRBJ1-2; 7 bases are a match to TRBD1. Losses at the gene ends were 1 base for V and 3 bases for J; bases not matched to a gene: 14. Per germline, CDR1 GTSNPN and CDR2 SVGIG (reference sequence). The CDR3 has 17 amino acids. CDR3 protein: CAWSALTGSRRYYGYTF. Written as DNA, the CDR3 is TGTGCCTGGAGTGCCCTGACAGGGTCCCGTAGGTACTATGGCTACACCTTC.

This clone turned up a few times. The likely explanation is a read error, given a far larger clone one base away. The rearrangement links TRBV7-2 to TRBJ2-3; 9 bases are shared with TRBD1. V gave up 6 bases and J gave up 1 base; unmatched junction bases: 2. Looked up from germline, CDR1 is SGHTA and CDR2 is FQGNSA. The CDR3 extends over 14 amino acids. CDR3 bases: TGTGCCAGCAGAAGGACAGGGGGCACAGATACGCAGTATTTT. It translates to CASRRTGGTDTQYF.

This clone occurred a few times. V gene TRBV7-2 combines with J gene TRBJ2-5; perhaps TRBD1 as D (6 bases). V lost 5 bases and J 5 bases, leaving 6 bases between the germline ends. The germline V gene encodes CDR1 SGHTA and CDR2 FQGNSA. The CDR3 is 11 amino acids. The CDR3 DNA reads TGTGCCAGCAGCCAGGGGGAGACCCAGTACTTC. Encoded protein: CASSQGETQYF. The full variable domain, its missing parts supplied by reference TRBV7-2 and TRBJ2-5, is GAGVSQSPSNKVTEKGKDVELRCDPISGHTALYWYRQSLGQGLEFLIYFQGNSAPDKSGLPSDRFSAERTGGSVSTLTIQRTQQEDSAVYLCASSQGETQYFGPGTRLLVL.

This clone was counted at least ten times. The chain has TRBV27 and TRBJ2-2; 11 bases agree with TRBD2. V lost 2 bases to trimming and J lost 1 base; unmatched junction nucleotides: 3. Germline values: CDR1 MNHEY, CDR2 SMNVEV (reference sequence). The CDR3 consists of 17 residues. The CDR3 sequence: CASSLRGTSGNTGELFF. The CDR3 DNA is TGTGCCAGCAGTTTAAGGGGGACTAGCGGGAACACCGGGGAGCTGTTTTTT.

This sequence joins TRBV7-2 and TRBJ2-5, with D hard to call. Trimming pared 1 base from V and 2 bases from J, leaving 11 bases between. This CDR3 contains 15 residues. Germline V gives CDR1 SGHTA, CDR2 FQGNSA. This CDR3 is CASSLGSSLQETQYF. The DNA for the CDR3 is TGTGCCAGCAGCTTAGGATCCTCCTTACAAGAGACCCAGTACTTC.

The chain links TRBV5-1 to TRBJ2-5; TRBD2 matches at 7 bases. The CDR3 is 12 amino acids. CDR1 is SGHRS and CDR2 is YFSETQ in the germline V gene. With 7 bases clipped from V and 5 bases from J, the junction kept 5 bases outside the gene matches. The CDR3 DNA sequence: TGCGCCAGCCAAGCGGGGCGGGAGACCCAGTACTTC. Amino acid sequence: CASQAGRETQYF.

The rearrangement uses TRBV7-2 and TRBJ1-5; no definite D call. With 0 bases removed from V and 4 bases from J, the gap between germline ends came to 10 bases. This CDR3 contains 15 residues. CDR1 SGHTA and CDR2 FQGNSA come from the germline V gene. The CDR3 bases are TGTGCCAGCAGCTTAGCGCCCTCCTCAAATCAGCCCCAGCATTTT. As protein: CASSLAPSSNQPQHF.

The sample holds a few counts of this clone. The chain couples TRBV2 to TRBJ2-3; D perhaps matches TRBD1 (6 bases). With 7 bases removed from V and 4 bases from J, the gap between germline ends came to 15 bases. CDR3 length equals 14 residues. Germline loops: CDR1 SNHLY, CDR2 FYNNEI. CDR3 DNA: TGTGCCAGCACCCCTAACAGGGTTTCAGATACGCAGTATTTT. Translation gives CASTPNRVSDTQYF.

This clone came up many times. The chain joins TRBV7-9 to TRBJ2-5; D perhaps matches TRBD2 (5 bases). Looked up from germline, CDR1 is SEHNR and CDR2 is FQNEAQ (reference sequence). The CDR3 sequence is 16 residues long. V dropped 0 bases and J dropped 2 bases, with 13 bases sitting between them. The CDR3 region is CASSLAGVGVQETQYF. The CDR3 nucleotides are TGTGCCAGCAGCTTAGCCGGGGTTGGCGTGCAAGAGACCCAGTACTTC.

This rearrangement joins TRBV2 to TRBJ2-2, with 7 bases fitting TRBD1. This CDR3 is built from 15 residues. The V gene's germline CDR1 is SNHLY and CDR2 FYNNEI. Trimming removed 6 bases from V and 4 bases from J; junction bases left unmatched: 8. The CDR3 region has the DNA TGTGCCAGCAGGTTTGACAGGGACCTCACCGGGGAGCTGTTTTTT. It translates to CASRFDRDLTGELFF.

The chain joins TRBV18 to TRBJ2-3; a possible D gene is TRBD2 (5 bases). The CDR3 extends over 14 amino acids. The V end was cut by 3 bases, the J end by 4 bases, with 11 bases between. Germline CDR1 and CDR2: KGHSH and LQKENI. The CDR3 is CASSPVSGADTQYF. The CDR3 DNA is TGTGCCAGCTCACCCGTGAGCGGTGCAGATACGCAGTATTTT.

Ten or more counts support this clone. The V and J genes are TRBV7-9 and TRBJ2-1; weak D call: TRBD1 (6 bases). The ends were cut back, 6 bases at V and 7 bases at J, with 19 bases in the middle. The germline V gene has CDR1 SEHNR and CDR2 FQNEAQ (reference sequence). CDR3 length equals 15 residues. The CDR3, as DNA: TGTGCCAGCAGTCCCAGGGCGCAGGGGACAAATGAGCAGTTCTTC. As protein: CASSPRAQGTNEQFF.

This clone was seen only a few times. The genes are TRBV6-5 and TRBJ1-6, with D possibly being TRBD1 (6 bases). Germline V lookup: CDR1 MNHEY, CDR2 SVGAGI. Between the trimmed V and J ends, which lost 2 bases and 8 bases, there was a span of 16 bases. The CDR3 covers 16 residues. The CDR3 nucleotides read TGTGCCAGCAGTTACGGGGGCGGGGCCACGGATTCACCCCTCCACTTT. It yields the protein CASSYGGGATDSPLHF.

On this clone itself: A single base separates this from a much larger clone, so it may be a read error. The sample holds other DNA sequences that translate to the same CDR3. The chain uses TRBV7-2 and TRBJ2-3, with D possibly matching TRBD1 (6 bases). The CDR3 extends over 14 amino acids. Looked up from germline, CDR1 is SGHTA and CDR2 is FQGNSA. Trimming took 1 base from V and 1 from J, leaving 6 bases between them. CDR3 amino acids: CASSLGTGTDTQYF. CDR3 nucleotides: TGTGCCAGCAGCTTAGGGACAGGCACAGATACGCAGTATTTT.

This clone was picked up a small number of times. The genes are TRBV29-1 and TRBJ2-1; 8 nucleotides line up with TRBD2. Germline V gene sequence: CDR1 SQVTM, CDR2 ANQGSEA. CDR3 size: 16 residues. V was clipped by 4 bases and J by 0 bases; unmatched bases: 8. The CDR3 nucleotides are TGCAGCGTTGGAAGGGGGAGCGGGAGCTCCTACAATGAGCAGTTCTTC. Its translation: CSVGRGSGSSYNEQFF.